Listed below are T cell receptor beta chains from one sample, sequenced in a study of blood T cell repertoires in COVID-19. Produced via immunoSEQ multiplex PCR; TCRdb's table is partial and in-frame only. The sample yields fewer than 200,000 clones, nearly 90% seen once. Sequencing was done on a sample of peripheral blood. Source of these receptors: a man in his fifties or sixties with active or convalescent COVID-19. Both conserved end residues are part of each CDR3. The D gene is left open where the match is weak. Clone size is given for some rows only: seen once, a few or many times, or a class if the clone is expanded.

j_gene | v_gene | d_gene | abundance | CDR3aa | CDR3nt
TRBJ1-2 | TRBV2 | NA | NA | CASRGRGGYGYTF | TGTGCCAGCAGGGGGAGGGGTGGCTATGGCTACACCTTC
TRBJ1-2 | TRBV20-1 | NA | NA | CSASERTSYGYTF | TGCAGTGCTAGTGAGCGGACAAGCTATGGCTACACCTTC
TRBJ1-6 | TRBV5-1 | NA | NA | CASSLGAGNSPLHF | TGCGCCAGCAGCTTGGGGGCAGGGAATTCACCCCTCCACTTT
TRBJ2-5 | TRBV11-2 | NA | once | CASSMTGRETQYF | TGTGCCAGCAGCATGACAGGGAGGGAGACCCAGTACTTC
TRBJ1-6 | TRBV13 | NA | NA | CASSFGGQRNNSPLHF | TGTGCCAGCAGCTTCGGCGGGCAGCGGAATAATTCACCCCTCCACTTT
TRBJ1-2 | TRBV5-1 | NA | NA | CASSFAQGDSTF | TGCGCCAGCAGCTTTGCACAGGGTGACTCCACCTTC
TRBJ2-3 | TRBV7-9 | NA | once | CASSLMGVDTQYF | TGTGCCAGCAGCTTAATGGGAGTAGATACGCAGTATTTT
TRBJ2-2 | TRBV9 | TRBD2 | NA | CASSRIGTSVTGELFF | TGTGCCAGCAGCCGTATAGGGACTAGCGTGACCGGGGAGCTGTTTTTT
TRBJ2-5 | TRBV6-1 | TRBD2 | few | CASSELTSGAETQYF | TGTGCCAGCAGTGAATTGACTAGCGGGGCAGAGACCCAGTACTTC
TRBJ1-3 | TRBV6-5 | NA | NA | CASSRGNTIYF | TGTGCCAGCTCCCGGGGAAACACCATATATTTT